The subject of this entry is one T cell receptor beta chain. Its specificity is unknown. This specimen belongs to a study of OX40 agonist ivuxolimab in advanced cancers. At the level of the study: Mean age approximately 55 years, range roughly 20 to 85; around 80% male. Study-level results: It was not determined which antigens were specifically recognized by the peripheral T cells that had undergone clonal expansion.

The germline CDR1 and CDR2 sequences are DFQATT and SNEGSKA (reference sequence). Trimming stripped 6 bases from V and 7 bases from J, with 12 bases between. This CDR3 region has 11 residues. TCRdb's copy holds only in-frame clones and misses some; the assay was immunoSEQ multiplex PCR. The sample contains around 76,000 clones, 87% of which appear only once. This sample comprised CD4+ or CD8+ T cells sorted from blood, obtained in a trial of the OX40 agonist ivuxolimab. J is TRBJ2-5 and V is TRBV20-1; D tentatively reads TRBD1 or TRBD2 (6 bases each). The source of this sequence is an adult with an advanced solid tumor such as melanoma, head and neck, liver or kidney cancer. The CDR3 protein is CSAPRGGTQYF. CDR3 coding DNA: TGCAGTGCCCCCAGGGGAGGGACCCAGTACTTC.